A selection of T cell receptor beta chains follows, all from one sample in a study of OX40 agonist ivuxolimab in advanced cancers. The method was immunoSEQ multiplex PCR; TCRdb's version includes in-frame clones alone and lacks a portion of them. The sample lists 100,000 to 150,000 clones, 85% to 95% occurring once. The source was CD4+ or CD8+ T cells sorted from blood, collected in a trial of the OX40 agonist ivuxolimab. The origin of the receptors is an adult with an advanced solid tumor such as melanoma, head and neck, liver or kidney cancer. Each CDR3 is given with its conserved first and last residue. A D gene is named only where the DNA matches it firmly. Size is omitted from some rows. Given values are once, few, many or a class for expanded clones.

J: TRBJ2-7; V: TRBV12-5; size: -; D: -; CDR3: CASGSRGSLFHEQYF; DNA: TGTGCTAGTGGTTCCCGGGGCTCCCTTTTCCACGAGCAGTACTTC
J: TRBJ1-5; V: TRBV2; size: -; D: TRBD1; CDR3: CASRTGVRQPQHF; DNA: TGTGCCAGCCGGACAGGGGTACGGCAGCCCCAGCATTTT
J: TRBJ1-2; V: TRBV28; size: -; D: -; CDR3: CASSLWQGTNYGYTF; DNA: TGTGCCAGCAGTTTATGGCAGGGGACTAACTATGGCTACACCTTC
J: TRBJ2-3; V: TRBV5-1; size: -; D: TRBD2; CDR3: CASSLGLAGVRTDTQYF; DNA: TGCGCCAGCAGCTTGGGACTAGCGGGAGTAAGGACAGATACGCAGTATTTT
J: TRBJ1-5; V: TRBV19; size: -; D: -; CDR3: CASSIPTVSNQPQHF; DNA: TGTGCCAGTAGTATCCCGACAGTCAGCAATCAGCCCCAGCATTTT
J: TRBJ2-4; V: TRBV11-2; size: -; D: TRBD2; CDR3: CASSRGGGGKNIQYF; DNA: TGTGCCAGCAGCCGGGGGGGTGGAGGCAAAAACATTCAGTACTTC
J: TRBJ1-5; V: TRBV20-1; size: -; D: -; CDR3: CSADRGKPQHF; DNA: TGCAGTGCGGATAGAGGAAAGCCCCAGCATTTT
J: TRBJ2-5; V: TRBV5-1; size: -; D: -; CDR3: CASSSGAGAPVRETQYF; DNA: TGCGCCAGCAGCTCGGGGGCGGGGGCCCCGGTTAGAGAGACCCAGTACTTC
J: TRBJ2-2; V: TRBV11-2; size: -; D: -; CDR3: CASSRGRGSANTGELFF; DNA: TGTGCCAGCAGCCGCGGCCGGGGTAGCGCCAACACCGGGGAGCTGTTTTTT
J: TRBJ1-6; V: TRBV11-3; size: -; D: -; CDR3: CASSLDPREALHF; DNA: TGTGCCAGCAGCTTAGACCCCCGGGAGGCCCTCCACTTT
J: TRBJ1-3; V: TRBV4-1; size: -; D: -; CDR3: CASSQETPSSGNTIYF; DNA: TGCGCCAGCAGCCAAGAAACCCCGAGCTCTGGAAACACCATATATTTT
J: TRBJ2-2; V: TRBV9; size: few; D: TRBD1; CDR3: CASSTQPGQSAGELFF; DNA: TGTGCCAGCAGCACCCAACCGGGACAGTCCGCCGGGGAGCTGTTTTTT
J: TRBJ1-2; V: TRBV7-2; size: -; D: -; CDR3: CASSLGISGYTF; DNA: TGTGCCAGCAGCTTAGGGATCTCTGGCTACACCTTC
J: TRBJ2-7; V: TRBV7-9; size: -; D: -; CDR3: CASSLARANGEQYF; DNA: TGTGCCAGCAGCTTAGCGCGAGCCAACGGCGAGCAGTACTTC
J: TRBJ1-2; V: TRBV28; size: once; D: TRBD1; CDR3: CAGRGQGVYGYTF; DNA: TGTGCCGGGCGGGGACAGGGAGTCTATGGCTACACCTTC
J: TRBJ1-5; V: TRBV7-8; size: -; D: -; CDR3: CASSFLPSREEDQPQHF; DNA: TGTGCCAGCAGCTTTCTGCCTTCCCGGGAGGAGGATCAGCCCCAGCATTTT
J: TRBJ1-4; V: TRBV7-2; size: -; D: -; CDR3: CASSPGSATNEKLFF; DNA: TGTGCCAGCAGCCCCGGGTCCGCAACTAATGAAAAACTGTTTTTT
J: TRBJ2-3; V: TRBV7-8; size: once; D: TRBD2; CDR3: CASSHREAAGTDTQYF; DNA: TGTGCCAGCAGCCACCGGGAGGCCGCCGGCACAGATACGCAGTATTTT
J: TRBJ2-7; V: TRBV11-2; size: few; D: TRBD1; CDR3: CASNDRQGRLGQYF; DNA: TGTGCCAGCAATGACCGACAGGGGAGATTGGGGCAGTACTTC
J: TRBJ1-2; V: TRBV6-6; size: once; D: -; CDR3: CASTPGGQANYGYTF; DNA: TGTGCCAGCACCCCCGGGGGACAAGCTAACTATGGCTACACCTTC
J: TRBJ2-6; V: TRBV6-5; size: -; D: -; CDR3: CASKGAGSGANVLTF; DNA: TGTGCCAGCAAAGGGGCCGGCTCTGGGGCCAACGTCCTGACTTTC
J: TRBJ2-1; V: TRBV7-9; size: -; D: -; CDR3: CASSRVPEWEQFF; DNA: TGTGCCAGCAGCCGGGTTCCCGAGTGGGAGCAGTTCTTC
J: TRBJ2-1; V: TRBV6-5; size: -; D: -; CDR3: CASTPPGTLGNEQFF; DNA: TGTGCCAGCACCCCCCCGGGAACCCTCGGAAATGAGCAGTTCTTC
J: TRBJ2-1; V: TRBV11-2; size: -; D: TRBD2; CDR3: CASSLPRTSGRAKGNEQFF; DNA: TGTGCCAGCAGCTTACCCCGGACTAGCGGGAGGGCCAAGGGCAATGAGCAGTTCTTC
J: TRBJ2-7; V: TRBV6-6; size: -; D: TRBD1; CDR3: CASTIDRGYEQYF; DNA: TGTGCCAGCACCATCGACAGGGGTTACGAGCAGTACTTC
J: TRBJ2-7; V: TRBV9; size: -; D: TRBD1; CDR3: CASSKGGAWFEQYF; DNA: TGTGCCAGCAGCAAAGGGGGCGCATGGTTCGAGCAGTACTTC
J: TRBJ1-2; V: TRBV2; size: -; D: -; CDR3: CASSSGLSYGYTF; DNA: TGTGCCAGCAGTTCCGGACTGAGCTATGGCTACACCTTC
J: TRBJ1-5; V: TRBV28; size: -; D: TRBD1; CDR3: CASSSQSGTGQGNQPQHF; DNA: TGTGCCAGCAGTTCTCAATCCGGGACAGGGCAGGGCAATCAGCCCCAGCATTTT
J: TRBJ2-2; V: TRBV19; size: -; D: TRBD2; CDR3: CASSIGIAGGAGELFF; DNA: TGTGCCAGTAGTATCGGGATAGCGGGAGGGGCTGGGGAGCTGTTTTTT
J: TRBJ1-1; V: TRBV7-6; size: -; D: -; CDR3: CASSLQGNTEAFF; DNA: TGTGCCAGCAGCTTACAGGGGAACACTGAAGCTTTCTTT
J: TRBJ2-1; V: TRBV6-5; size: -; D: TRBD2; CDR3: CASTSGKLYNEQFF; DNA: TGTGCCAGCACGAGCGGGAAGCTCTACAATGAGCAGTTCTTC
J: TRBJ1-2; V: TRBV18; size: -; D: -; CDR3: CASSPQQGDPLGYTF; DNA: TGTGCCAGCTCACCGCAGCAGGGCGATCCCCTGGGCTACACCTTC
J: TRBJ2-2; V: TRBV27; size: -; D: -; CDR3: CASSLSGGAGELFF; DNA: TGTGCCAGCAGTTTAAGTGGGGGCGCCGGGGAGCTGTTTTTT
J: TRBJ1-2; V: TRBV5-1; size: -; D: -; CDR3: CASSLGGPHAGYGYTF; DNA: TGCGCCAGCAGCTTGGGGGGTCCGCATGCTGGCTATGGCTACACCTTC
J: TRBJ1-5; V: TRBV7-9; size: -; D: -; CDR3: CASSLPPGEPQHF; DNA: TGTGCCAGCAGCTTACCCCCCGGAGAGCCCCAGCATTTT
J: TRBJ1-1; V: TRBV7-3; size: few; D: TRBD1; CDR3: CASSLTGATEAFF; DNA: TGTGCCAGCAGCTTGACAGGGGCCACTGAAGCTTTCTTT
J: TRBJ2-6; V: TRBV9; size: -; D: -; CDR3: CASSLQLIRSGANVLTF; DNA: TGTGCCAGCAGCTTACAACTAATTAGGTCCGGGGCCAACGTCCTGACTTTC
J: TRBJ1-1; V: TRBV28; size: -; D: -; CDR3: CASTITGVGNTEAFF; DNA: TGTGCCAGCACTATTACCGGCGTCGGGAACACTGAAGCTTTCTTT
J: TRBJ1-2; V: TRBV2; size: -; D: -; CDR3: CASRGLGSYGYTF; DNA: TGTGCCAGCAGGGGACTGGGGTCCTATGGCTACACCTTC
J: TRBJ1-3; V: TRBV7-9; size: -; D: TRBD1; CDR3: CASSLILDRGNTIYF; DNA: TGTGCCAGCAGCTTAATTCTGGACAGGGGAAACACCATATATTTT
J: TRBJ1-2; V: TRBV28; size: -; D: TRBD1; CDR3: CASSSPGQGAGGYTF; DNA: TGTGCCAGCAGTTCCCCGGGACAGGGGGCAGGAGGCTACACCTTC
J: TRBJ2-3; V: TRBV5-6; size: -; D: TRBD2; CDR3: CASSLASGRAGMSTDTQYF; DNA: TGTGCCAGCAGCTTGGCTAGCGGGAGGGCTGGAATGAGCACAGATACGCAGTATTTT
J: TRBJ2-1; V: TRBV2; size: -; D: -; CDR3: CAASQGYASYNEQFF; DNA: TGTGCCGCAAGTCAGGGTTATGCCTCCTACAATGAGCAGTTCTTC
J: TRBJ2-2; V: TRBV5-4; size: -; D: TRBD2; CDR3: CASRLARGGPGELFF; DNA: TGTGCCAGCAGACTCGCCCGGGGGGGGCCCGGGGAGCTGTTTTTT
J: TRBJ1-5; V: TRBV18; size: -; D: -; CDR3: CASSPQAGIDQPQHF; DNA: TGTGCCAGCTCACCACAGGCAGGGATAGATCAGCCCCAGCATTTT
J: TRBJ1-6; V: TRBV28; size: -; D: -; CDR3: CASGELTNSPLHF; DNA: TGTGCCAGCGGGGAGTTAACTAATTCACCCCTCCACTTT
J: TRBJ2-1; V: TRBV4-3; size: -; D: TRBD2; CDR3: CASSQGGRGDEQFF; DNA: TGCGCCAGCAGCCAGGGGGGGAGAGGGGATGAGCAGTTCTTC
J: TRBJ2-7; V: TRBV12-1; size: -; D: -; CDR3: CASSQIRLAGGNYEQYF; DNA: TGTGCCAGCAGCCAAATTAGACTAGCGGGAGGGAACTACGAGCAGTACTTC
J: TRBJ1-5; V: TRBV12-5; size: few; D: -; CDR3: CASGFQGNQPQHF; DNA: TGTGCTAGTGGTTTTCAGGGCAATCAGCCCCAGCATTTT